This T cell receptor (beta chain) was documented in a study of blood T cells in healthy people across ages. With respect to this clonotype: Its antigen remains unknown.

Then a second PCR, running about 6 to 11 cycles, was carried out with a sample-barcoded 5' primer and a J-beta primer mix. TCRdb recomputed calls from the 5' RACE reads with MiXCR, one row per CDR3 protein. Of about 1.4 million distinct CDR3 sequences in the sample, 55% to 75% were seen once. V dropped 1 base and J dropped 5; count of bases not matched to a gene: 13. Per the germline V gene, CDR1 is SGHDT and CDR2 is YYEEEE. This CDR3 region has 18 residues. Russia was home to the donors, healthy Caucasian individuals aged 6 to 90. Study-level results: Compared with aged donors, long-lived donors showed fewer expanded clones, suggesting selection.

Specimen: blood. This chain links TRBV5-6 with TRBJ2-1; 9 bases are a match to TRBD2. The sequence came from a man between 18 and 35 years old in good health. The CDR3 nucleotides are TGTGCCAGCAGCTTGTGGCTAGCGGGAAGCAGCACACACAATGAGCAGTTCTTC. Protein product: CASSLWLAGSSTHNEQFF.